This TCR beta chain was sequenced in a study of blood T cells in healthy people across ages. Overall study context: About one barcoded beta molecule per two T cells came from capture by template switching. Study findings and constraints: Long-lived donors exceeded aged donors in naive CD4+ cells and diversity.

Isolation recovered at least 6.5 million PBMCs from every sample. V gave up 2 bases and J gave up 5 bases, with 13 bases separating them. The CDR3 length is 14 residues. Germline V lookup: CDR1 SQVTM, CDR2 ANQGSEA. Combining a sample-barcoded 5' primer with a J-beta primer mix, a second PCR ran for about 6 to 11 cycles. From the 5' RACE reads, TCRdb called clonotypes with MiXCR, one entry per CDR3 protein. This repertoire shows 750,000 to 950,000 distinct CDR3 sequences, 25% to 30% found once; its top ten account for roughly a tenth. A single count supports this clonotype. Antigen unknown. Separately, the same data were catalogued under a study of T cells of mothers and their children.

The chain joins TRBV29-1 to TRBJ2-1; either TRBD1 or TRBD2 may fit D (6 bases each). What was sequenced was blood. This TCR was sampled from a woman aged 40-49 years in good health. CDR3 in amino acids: CSVEPGGRDNEQFF. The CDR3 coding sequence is TGCAGCGTTGAACCCGGGGGCAGGGACAATGAGCAGTTCTTC.